One and the same sample provided the 31 T cell receptor beta chains below, sequenced in a study of persistence of HIV-infected CD4 T cells. No antigen has been identified for these receptors. The immunoSEQ assay was version 4, run in survey mode. Using immunoSEQ multiplex PCR, the repertoire was profiled, and TCRdb retains in-frame clones only, with some absent. The sample shows fewer than 50,000 clones, roughly 92% of them seen only once. Anti-CD3/anti-CD28 beads served as a nonspecific positive control stimulus. Sorting of responding CD4+ T cells relied on upregulated CD40 ligand together with CD69. Sequencing used CD4+ T cells sorted from PBMCs after roughly 18-hour stimulation, obtained from a patient who received antiretroviral therapy. These receptors were taken from an adult man with HIV who was CMV-seropositive.

The chain joins TRBV6-2 or TRBV6-3 to TRBJ2-7, with 10 bases that match TRBD2. The CDR3 has 16 amino acids. Per the germline V gene, CDR1 is MNHEY and CDR2 is SVGEGT. The V segment lost 1 base and the J segment 0 bases; nucleotides outside the gene matches: 3. CDR3 DNA: TGTGCCAGCAGTTACTATAGCGGGGGGAGCTCCTACGAGCAGTACTTC. Residues: CASSYYSGGSSYEQYF.

The rearrangement uses TRBV30 and TRBJ1-4; D may be TRBD1 (6 bases). CDR1 and CDR2 (germline): GTSNPN, SVGIG (reference sequence). Trimming took off 0 bases at V and 6 bases at J, with 11 bases between the two ends. The CDR3 length is 14 residues. This CDR3 reads CAWSVKQGDEKLFF. The CDR3 nucleotides read TGTGCCTGGAGTGTAAAACAGGGCGATGAAAAACTGTTTTTT.

For the CDR3, the DNA is TGCGCCAGCAGCAAAGGCCCGGGGAGCTCCTATAATTCACCCCTCCACTTT. Amino acid sequence: CASSKGPGSSYNSPLHF. The J gene is TRBJ1-6, the V gene TRBV5-1, with unresolved D. V was cut by 4 bases and J by 0 bases, with 14 bases left in between. Germline V gene data show CDR1 as SGHRS and CDR2 as YFSETQ. The CDR3 has 17 amino acids. The variable domain in full, completed from reference TRBV5-1 and TRBJ1-6, reads KAGVTQTPRYLIKTRGQQVTLSCSPISGHRSVSWYQQTPGQGLQFLFEYFSETQRNKGNFPGRFSGRQFSNSRSEMNVSTLELGDSALYLCASSKGPGSSYNSPLHFGNGTRLTVT.

This chain joins TRBV18 and TRBJ1-1; the D gene is possibly TRBD1 (5 bases). V dropped 7 bases and J dropped 2 bases, with 11 bases sitting between them. The CDR3 loop spans 13 amino acids. Germline-derived CDR1 and CDR2 are KGHSH and LQKENI. CDR3 amino acids: CASFQDKNTEAFF. The CDR3, as DNA: TGTGCCAGCTTCCAGGACAAAAACACTGAAGCTTTCTTT.

The J gene is TRBJ2-3, the V gene TRBV19; 9 bases are a match to TRBD1. Germline V gene sequence: CDR1 LNHDA, CDR2 SQIVND (reference sequence). The junction had 8 bases not matched to a gene; V was cut back by 5 bases and J by 5 bases. CDR3 length: 15 amino acids. The CDR3 here is CASSPGQGTGDTQYF. The CDR3 DNA reads as TGTGCCAGTAGTCCAGGACAGGGGACTGGAGATACGCAGTATTTT.

This chain connects TRBV28 to TRBJ1-3, with D possibly matching TRBD1 (6 bases). Germline-derived CDR1 and CDR2 are MDHEN and SYDVKM. The CDR3 totals 15 residues. V was cut by 3 bases and J by 4 bases, with 13 bases left in between. As DNA, the CDR3 is TGTGCCAGCAGTTTGTTACAGGGAGACGGAAACACCATATATTTT. Amino acids: CASSLLQGDGNTIYF.

This sequence joins TRBV2 and TRBJ2-3; D uncertain. The V end lost 7 bases, the J end lost 0 bases, and 17 bases lay between the germline ends. Germline V gives CDR1 SNHLY, CDR2 FYNNEI. This CDR3 region has 16 residues. DNA for the CDR3: TGTGCCAGCAATGGCGGACCTACTTCTAGCACAGATACGCAGTATTTT. Translation gives CASNGGPTSSTDTQYF.

This rearrangement joins TRBV18 to TRBJ2-7, with 15 bases aligning to TRBD2. This CDR3 comprises 18 residues. Unmatched junction bases numbered 10, after V lost 3 bases and J lost 4 bases. The germline V gene has CDR1 KGHSH and CDR2 LQKENI. The CDR3 DNA is TGTGCCAGCTCACCTCGGTCGGGGACTAGCGGGGGGACTTACGAGCAGTACTTC. It encodes CASSPRSGTSGGTYEQYF.

The chain carries TRBV5-1 and TRBJ2-5, with D hard to call. The CDR3 contains 13 residues. The germline V gene has CDR1 SGHRS and CDR2 YFSETQ. V lost 0 bases and J 0 bases, leaving 3 bases between the germline ends. The CDR3: CASSLGNQETQYF. The DNA for the CDR3 is TGCGCCAGCAGCTTGGGGAACCAAGAGACCCAGTACTTC.

The chain uses TRBV18 and TRBJ2-3, with TRBD1 as a possible D gene (6 bases). Germline V lookup: CDR1 KGHSH, CDR2 LQKENI. This CDR3 contains 15 residues. V lost 5 bases to trimming and J lost 0 bases, with 12 bases between them. For the CDR3, the DNA is TGTGCCAGCTCAGTGACAGGAGCAAGCACAGATACGCAGTATTTT. It encodes CASSVTGASTDTQYF.

The chain couples TRBV19 to TRBJ1-5, with 7 bases aligning to TRBD1. This CDR3 contains 14 residues. J was trimmed by 3 bases and V by 5 bases; bases with no gene match: 4. Germline CDR1 and CDR2: LNHDA and SQIVND (reference sequence). CDR3 loop: CASSRTGYNQPQHF. Here the CDR3 DNA reads TGTGCCAGTAGTCGGACAGGTTACAATCAGCCCCAGCATTTT.

This clone was counted once. This chain links TRBV5-1 with TRBJ2-7, with a tentative D call TRBD1 (6 bases). The V gene lost 3 bases and the J gene lost 3 bases, with 13 bases spanning the gap. CDR1 and CDR2 (germline): SGHRS, YFSETQ. This CDR3 is built from 14 residues. The CDR3 DNA reads TGCGCCAGCAGCTACGTCGACAGGAACTACGAGCAGTACTTC. Translation: CASSYVDRNYEQYF.

The chain joins TRBV7-6 to TRBJ1-4; D call uncertain. The ends were cut back, 3 bases at V and 0 bases at J, with 8 bases in the middle. Germline CDR1 and CDR2: SGHVS and FNYEAQ. The CDR3 spans 15 residues. The CDR3 region has the DNA TGTGCCAGCAGCTTGGACGGGGCAACTAATGAAAAACTGTTTTTT. This codes for CASSLDGATNEKLFF.

The chain employs TRBV7-9 and TRBJ2-6; a weak D match, TRBD2 (6 bases). The V and J ends lost 1 base and 0 bases respectively, with 10 bases between them. Per germline, CDR1 SEHNR and CDR2 FQNEAQ (reference sequence). The length of the CDR3 is 17 residues. In nucleotides, the CDR3 is TGTGCCAGCAGCTTAGTTAGCGGCAACTCTGGGGCCAACGTCCTGACTTTC. This encodes CASSLVSGNSGANVLTF.

The rearrangement links TRBV5-4 to TRBJ2-1; 7 bases fit TRBD1. Germline CDR1 SGHNT, CDR2 YYREEE (reference sequence). The CDR3 is 15 residues long. V gave up 4 bases and J gave up 8 bases; unmatched junction bases: 12. CDR3 bases: TGTGCCAGCAGCCGCGACAGGGTGCTTACATATGAGCAGTTCTTC. Translation gives CASSRDRVLTYEQFF.

This rearrangement joins TRBV18 to TRBJ2-3; TRBD2 agrees at 12 bases. The CDR3 has 16 amino acids. Germline V gene data show CDR1 as KGHSH and CDR2 as LQKENI. The J segment lost 2 bases and the V segment lost 3 bases, leaving 3 bases of the junction unmatched. The CDR3 loop reads CASSPLAGGYTDTQYF. For the CDR3, the DNA is TGTGCCAGCTCACCGCTAGCGGGGGGGTACACAGATACGCAGTATTTT.

As regards this clone: This sample includes further DNA sequences coding for the same CDR3. The chain uses TRBV28 and TRBJ1-1, with TRBD1 matching over 7 bases. The junction had 8 bases not matched to a gene; V was cut back by 6 bases and J by 4 bases. This CDR3 is 14 amino acids long. Germline lookup yields CDR1 MDHEN and CDR2 SYDVKM. Here the CDR3 reads CASRTGSGSTEAFF. The CDR3 DNA sequence: TGTGCCAGCAGGACAGGGTCAGGGAGCACTGAAGCTTTCTTT.

The chain has TRBV7-3 and TRBJ2-3, with unresolved D. The V and J ends lost 2 bases and 6 bases respectively, with 6 bases between them. The germline V gene has CDR1 SGHTA and CDR2 FQGTGA. The CDR3 runs to 12 residues. CDR3 sequence: CASSLYDDTQYF. The DNA for the CDR3 is TGTGCCAGCAGCTTATATGATGATACGCAGTATTTT.

The genes are TRBV6-6 and TRBJ2-5, with D possibly being TRBD1 (7 bases). This CDR3 has 15 residues. Between the trimmed V and J ends, which lost 4 bases and 1 base, there was a span of 13 bases. CDR1 and CDR2 from the germline V gene are MNHNY and SVGAGI (reference sequence). The CDR3 DNA follows: TGTGCCAGCAGTTCCAACAGGGGAGGCCAAGAGACCCAGTACTTC. Its translation: CASSSNRGGQETQYF.

This chain connects TRBV18 to TRBJ1-6, with D possibly being TRBD1 (5 bases). The CDR3 is made up of 16 amino acids. V was pared by 3 bases and J by 2 bases, with 11 bases between. Germline lookup yields CDR1 KGHSH and CDR2 LQKENI. CDR3 bases: TGTGCCAGCTCACCGCAGTCAGGGACCTATAATTCACCCCTCCACTTT. This sequence encodes CASSPQSGTYNSPLHF.

The chain employs TRBV9 and TRBJ2-7; D might be TRBD1 or TRBD2, each matching 7 bases. This CDR3 is built from 14 residues. V was trimmed by 0 bases and J by 6 bases, leaving 13 bases between them. Germline CDR1 is SGDLS and CDR2 is YYNGEE. CDR3 DNA: TGTGCCAGCAGCGTAGCAGGGGGGGGCCGCGAGCAGTACTTC. This encodes CASSVAGGGREQYF. Full variable domain (outside the CDR3, taken from reference TRBV9 and TRBJ2-7): DSGVTQTPKHLITATGQRVTLRCSPRSGDLSVYWYQQSLDQGLQFLIQYYNGEERAKGNILERFSAQQFPDLHSELNLSSLELGDSALYFCASSVAGGGREQYFGPGTRLTVT.

This chain connects TRBV2 to TRBJ2-1; a possible D gene is TRBD2 (6 bases). The V gene lost 11 bases and the J gene lost 8 bases, with 25 bases spanning the gap. The CDR3 is 15 amino acids. Germline V CDR1 and CDR2: SNHLY, FYNNEI. The chain's CDR3 is CASQMGLATEDEQFF. The CDR3 nucleotides are TGTGCCTCCCAGATGGGCCTAGCGACGGAGGATGAGCAGTTCTTC. Together with reference TRBV2 and TRBJ2-1, the CDR3 gives the full variable domain: EPEVTQTPSHQVTQMGQEVILRCVPISNHLYFYWYRQILGQKVEFLVSFYNNEISEKSEIFDDQFSVERPDGSNFTLKIRSTKLEDSAMYFCASQMGLATEDEQFFGPGTRLTVL.

The genes are TRBV5-1 and TRBJ2-1, with TRBD1 matching over 8 bases. Per germline, CDR1 SGHRS and CDR2 YFSETQ. This CDR3 is 14 amino acids long. The V gene end was trimmed by 4 bases and the J gene end by 5 bases; junction bases not matched to a gene: 5. This CDR3 reads CASSGDRGNNEQFF. CDR3 DNA: TGCGCCAGCAGCGGCGACAGGGGTAACAATGAGCAGTTCTTC. The full variable domain, its missing parts supplied by reference TRBV5-1 and TRBJ2-1, is KAGVTQTPRYLIKTRGQQVTLSCSPISGHRSVSWYQQTPGQGLQFLFEYFSETQRNKGNFPGRFSGRQFSNSRSEMNVSTLELGDSALYLCASSGDRGNNEQFFGPGTRLTVL.

The chain joins TRBV24-1 to TRBJ2-3, with 16 bases that match TRBD2. Per the germline V gene, CDR1 is KGHDR and CDR2 is SFDVKD. The CDR3 contains 18 residues. J was trimmed by 5 bases and V by 1 base; bases with no gene match: 5. Here the CDR3 DNA reads TGTGCCACCAGTGATTTAGGGACTAGCGGGGGGGCCCAAGATACGCAGTATTTT. The encoded protein is CATSDLGTSGGAQDTQYF.

The chain joins TRBV20-1 to TRBJ1-2; 7 nucleotides line up with TRBD1. The CDR3 is made up of 15 amino acids. Germline trimming cut 3 bases from V and 4 bases from J; bases unmatched to any gene: 11. CDR1 is DFQATT and CDR2 is SNEGSKA in the germline V gene (reference sequence). DNA for the CDR3: TGCAGTGCTAGTCGTGGGACAGCGGACCTCTATGGCTACACCTTC. Protein product: CSASRGTADLYGYTF.

This clone came up a few times. The V gene is TRBV12-3 or TRBV12-4, the J gene TRBJ1-1; 7 bases map to TRBD1. Germline trimming cut 7 bases from V and 1 base from J; bases unmatched to any gene: 3. The length of the CDR3 is 13 residues. CDR3 protein: CASTQGENTEAFF. The CDR3 DNA reads as TGTGCCAGCACCCAGGGGGAGAACACTGAAGCTTTCTTT.

The J gene is TRBJ1-2, the V gene TRBV5-1; D remains unclear. CDR1 is SGHRS and CDR2 is YFSETQ in the germline V gene. The CDR3 spans 15 residues. V lost 0 bases to trimming and J lost 0 bases, with 9 bases between them. In nucleotides, the CDR3 is TGCGCCAGCAGCTTGGGTGATTCTACTAACTATGGCTACACCTTC. It encodes CASSLGDSTNYGYTF.

The chain recombines TRBV2 with TRBJ2-4, with 13 bases lining up with TRBD2. The V gene's germline CDR1 is SNHLY and CDR2 FYNNEI. V was clipped by 6 bases and J by 0 bases; unmatched bases: 5. The length of the CDR3 is 17 residues. CDR3 DNA sequence: TGTGCCAGCAGGACTAGCGGGGGGCCGGTAGCCAAAAACATTCAGTACTTC. It yields the protein CASRTSGGPVAKNIQYF.

This clone was counted a single time. The chain recombines TRBV16 with TRBJ1-1; D is uncertain. The germline gives CDR1 KGHSY, CDR2 FQNENV. V was trimmed by 4 bases and J by 0 bases, leaving 9 bases between them. The CDR3 consists of 14 residues. As DNA, the CDR3 is TGTGCCAGCAGCCCATCAACAGTGAACACTGAAGCTTTCTTT. This codes for CASSPSTVNTEAFF.

V usage is TRBV6-5 and J usage is TRBJ2-7, with D tentatively TRBD1 (6 bases). CDR1 and CDR2 from the germline V gene are MNHEY and SVGAGI. This CDR3 comprises 16 residues. Trimming pared 2 bases from V and 2 bases from J, leaving 16 bases between. The DNA for the CDR3 is TGTGCCAGCAGTTACATGGGGACACCGGCCCCCTACGAGCAGTACTTC. Amino acid sequence: CASSYMGTPAPYEQYF.

The CDR3 DNA follows: TGTGCCAGTAGGGGACAGGGGATTTCAACAAAACTGTTTTTT. Translating it yields CASRGQGISTKLFF. This chain uses TRBV19 with TRBJ1-4; 10 nucleotides match TRBD1. The germline CDR1 and CDR2 sequences are LNHDA and SQIVND (reference sequence). This CDR3 has 14 amino acids. Trimming took 6 bases from V and 10 from J; bases not matched to a gene: 8.